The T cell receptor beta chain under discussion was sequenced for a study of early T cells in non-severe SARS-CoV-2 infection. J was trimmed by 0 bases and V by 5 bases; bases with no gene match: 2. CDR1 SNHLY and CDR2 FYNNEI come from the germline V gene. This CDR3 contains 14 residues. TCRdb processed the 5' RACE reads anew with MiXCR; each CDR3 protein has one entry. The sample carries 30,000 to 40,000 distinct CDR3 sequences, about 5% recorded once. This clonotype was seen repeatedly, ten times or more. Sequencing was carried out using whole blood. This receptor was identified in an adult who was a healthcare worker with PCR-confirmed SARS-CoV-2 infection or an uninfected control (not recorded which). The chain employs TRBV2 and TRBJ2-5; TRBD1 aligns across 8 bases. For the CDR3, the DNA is TGTGCCAGCAGTCTACAGGGGGACCAAGAGACCCAGTACTTC. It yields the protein CASSLQGDQETQYF.